Listed below are T cell receptor beta chains from one sample, sequenced in a study of blood T cells in healthy people across ages. TCRdb used MiXCR to reprocess the 5' RACE reads, holding one entry per CDR3 protein. The data show over 600,000 distinct CDR3 sequences, with more than 55% seen just once and around 25% held by the top ten. The source material was blood. These receptors originate from a man between 35 and 55 years old in good health. CDR3s include the opening cysteine and the closing phenylalanine or tryptophan. Fields, in order: clone size, J gene, D gene, V gene, CDR3 DNA, CDR3 protein. A D gene is named only where the DNA matches it firmly. Clone size is given for some rows only: seen once, a few or many times, or a class if the clone is expanded.

>-|TRBJ2-3|-|TRBV7-3
TGTGCCAGCAGCCCCGCCCTTGGGGGTACGCAGTATTTT
CASSPALGGTQYF
>-|TRBJ2-7|TRBD1|TRBV6-5
TGTGCCAGCAGATCGACAGGGGTTATCTACGAGCAGTACTTC
CASRSTGVIYEQYF
>-|TRBJ1-1|-|TRBV25-1
TGTGCCAGCACAGCCTCCTTGAACACTGAAGCTTTCTTT
CASTASLNTEAFF
>-|TRBJ2-3|-|TRBV27
TGTGCCAGCCGCCGACAGGCTAGCACAGATACGCAGTATTTT
CASRRQASTDTQYF
>few|TRBJ2-3|-|TRBV27
TGCGACGGGGCTCCGAGAGATACGCAGTATTTT
CDGAPRDTQYF
>-|TRBJ2-5|TRBD2|TRBV6-5
TGTGCCAGCACCCACCAGCGGGGGGGCCGGGAGACCCAGTACTTC
CASTHQRGGRETQYF
>-|TRBJ1-2|-|TRBV27
TGTGCCAGCAGTTTATCGCTTCCGGGCAACTATGGCTACACCTTC
CASSLSLPGNYGYTF
>few|TRBJ2-4|TRBD2|TRBV4-1
TGCGCCAGCAGCCAAGCTGCTAGCGGGGGCCACGATCAAAACATTCAGTACTTC
CASSQAASGGHDQNIQYF
>few|TRBJ2-7|-|TRBV20-1
TGCAGTGCTACAACTGGTAGCTCCTACGAGCAGTACTTC
CSATTGSSYEQYF
>-|TRBJ2-7|-|TRBV3-1
TGTGCCAGCAGCCAAGGGATAACTACCTACGAGCAGTACTTC
CASSQGITTYEQYF
>-|TRBJ2-1|-|TRBV7-2
TGTGCCAGCAGCTACGTGAGGGATAGTGAGCAGTTCTTC
CASSYVRDSEQFF